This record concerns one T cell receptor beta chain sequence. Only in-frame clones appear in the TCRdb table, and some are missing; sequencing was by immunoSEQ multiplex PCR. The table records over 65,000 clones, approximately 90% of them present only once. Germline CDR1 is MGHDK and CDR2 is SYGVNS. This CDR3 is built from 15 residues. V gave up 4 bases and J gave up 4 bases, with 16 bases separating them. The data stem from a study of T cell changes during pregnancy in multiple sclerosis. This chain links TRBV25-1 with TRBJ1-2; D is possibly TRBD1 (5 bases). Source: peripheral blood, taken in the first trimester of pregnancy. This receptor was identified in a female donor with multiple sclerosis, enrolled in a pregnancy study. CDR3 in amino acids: CASSAPGTPGYGYTF. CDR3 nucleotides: TGTGCCAGCAGTGCCCCTGGGACTCCCGGCTATGGCTACACCTTC.